One and the same sample provided the 24 T cell receptor beta chains below, sequenced in a study of metastatic and nonmetastatic thyroid tumors. No treatment of any kind had been given to any patient before thyroid surgery. TCRdb re-called the PCR reads via MiXCR. The sample consists of 30,000 to 50,000 clones, approximately 12% of them appearing once. Sequencing was performed on blood. All receptors come from a female donor with papillary thyroid cancer or a benign thyroid nodule (not recorded which). Some clones in this sample may be carry-over from other donors' samples.

CDR3 nucleotides: TGTGCCTGGAGCAGGGGAAGGACTGAAGCTTTCTTT. Translating it yields CAWSRGRTEAFF. The chain carries TRBV30 and TRBJ1-1, with D possibly being TRBD1 (6 bases). CDR1 GTSNPN and CDR2 SVGIG come from the germline V gene (reference sequence). CDR3 length equals 12 residues. Trimming took off 3 bases at V and 5 bases at J, with 10 bases between the two ends.

V usage is TRBV6-2 or TRBV6-3 and J usage is TRBJ1-5, with a tentative D call TRBD1 (5 bases). This CDR3 has 14 residues. The germline CDR1 and CDR2 sequences are MNHEY and SVGEGT. With 1 base removed from V and 6 bases from J, the gap between germline ends came to 10 bases. The CDR3 coding sequence is TGTGCCAGCAGTTACTATGGGGCCGGTCAGCCCCAGCATTTT. Its translation: CASSYYGAGQPQHF.

As regards this clone: A read error may explain this, as a much larger clone is one base away. This chain uses TRBV5-4 with TRBJ1-6, with 7 bases that match TRBD1. The V segment lost 4 bases and the J segment 10 bases; nucleotides outside the gene matches: 14. Germline loops: CDR1 SGHNT, CDR2 YYREEE (reference sequence). This CDR3 contains 16 residues. In DNA form, the CDR3 reads TGTGCCAGCAGCCCCCAACGTACAGGGGTAGGATCACCCCTCCACTTT. Its translation is CASSPQRTGVGSPLHF.

This clone has a count of ten or more. The chain links TRBV2 to TRBJ2-2; no definite D call. Germline assignment: CDR1 SNHLY and CDR2 FYNNEI. This CDR3 has 16 amino acids. V gave up 6 bases and J gave up 4 bases, with 18 bases separating them. The CDR3 DNA reads TGTGCCAGCAGCTCTACCTCGGGCCACTCCACCGGGGAGCTGTTTTTT. Amino acids: CASSSTSGHSTGELFF. Together with reference TRBV2 and TRBJ2-2, the CDR3 gives the full variable domain: EPEVTQTPSHQVTQMGQEVILRCVPISNHLYFYWYRQILGQKVEFLVSFYNNEISEKSEIFDDQFSVERPDGSNFTLKIRSTKLEDSAMYFCASSSTSGHSTGELFFGEGSRLTVL.

At least ten counts were recorded for this clone. V is TRBV18 and J is TRBJ1-6; a possible D gene is TRBD1 (5 bases). Germline assignment: CDR1 KGHSH and CDR2 LQKENI. The CDR3 consists of 14 residues. Trimming pared 4 bases from V and 5 bases from J, leaving 9 bases between. CDR3 nucleotides: TGTGCCAGCTCACGCGGGGCCAATAATTCACCCCTCCACTTT. Translation: CASSRGANNSPLHF.

This clone was seen ten or more times. The V gene is TRBV4-1, the J gene TRBJ2-1, with 9 bases matching TRBD2. Germline values: CDR1 MGHRA, CDR2 YSYEKL. The CDR3 totals 15 residues. V lost 1 base and J lost 4; bases outside the gene matches: 2. CDR3 DNA: TGCGCCAGCAGCCAAGGCCTAGCGGGGTACAATGAGCAGTTCTTC. It specifies CASSQGLAGYNEQFF.

The V gene is TRBV30, the J gene TRBJ1-5, with TRBD1 identical over 9 bases. The CDR3 covers 17 residues. V lost 2 bases to trimming and J lost 5 bases; unmatched junction nucleotides: 13. Germline V lookup: CDR1 GTSNPN, CDR2 SVGIG (reference sequence). The CDR3 sequence: CAWSPPRDRARYQPQHF. Written as DNA, the CDR3 is TGTGCCTGGAGTCCTCCCCGGGACAGGGCCCGGTATCAGCCCCAGCATTTT.

This clone was seen at least ten times. The genes are TRBV24-1 and TRBJ2-1, with 7 bases matching TRBD1. This CDR3 has 19 residues. V was pared by 3 bases and J by 0 bases, with 13 bases of the junction left unmatched. CDR1 is KGHDR, CDR2 SFDVKD, per germline. As DNA, the CDR3 is TGTGCCACCAGTGATCCAGGGGTAGGGGACAGAAGCTCCTACAATGAGCAGTTCTTC. As protein: CATSDPGVGDRSSYNEQFF.

In this sample, this clone turned up many times. V is TRBV7-9 and J is TRBJ2-1; 7 positions match TRBD2. CDR1 SEHNR and CDR2 FQNEAQ come from the germline V gene (reference sequence). Unmatched junction bases numbered 4, after V lost 3 bases and J lost 2 bases. The CDR3 has 15 residues. CDR3 in DNA: TGTGCCAGCAGCTTGGCGGGAGTCCCCTACAATGAGCAGTTCTTC. This translates into CASSLAGVPYNEQFF.

This clone was seen repeatedly, ten times or more. J is TRBJ1-1 and V is TRBV12-3 or TRBV12-4, with 7 bases lining up with TRBD1. The CDR3 loop spans 16 amino acids. V lost 6 bases and J lost 3; bases outside the gene matches: 13. CDR3 in DNA: TGTGCCAGCAGCTCCTTGAGGGGGCGCGGGGACACTGAAGCTTTCTTT. Protein sequence: CASSSLRGRGDTEAFF.

By proportion, this clone is medium-sized. V is TRBV6-2 or TRBV6-3 and J is TRBJ2-1; D remains unclear. Germline CDR1 is MNHEY and CDR2 is SVGEGT. Trimming shortened V by 3 bases and J by 9 bases, and 3 bases separated the two germline ends. The CDR3 totals 10 residues. The CDR3 nucleotides read TGTGCCAGCAGTTATCCTGAGCAGTTCTTC. Amino acid sequence: CASSYPEQFF.

This clone was seen repeatedly, ten times or more. V and J are TRBV6-2 or TRBV6-3 and TRBJ1-5, with 8 bases matching TRBD1. After removal of 8 bases from V and 13 bases from J, the junction contained 10 bases not matched to a gene. The CDR3 spans 12 residues. Germline V gene data show CDR1 as MNHEY and CDR2 as SVGEGT. The CDR3 is CASSRDRSVQHF. The CDR3 bases are TGTGCCAGCTCCCGGGACAGGTCCGTTCAGCATTTT.

This clone occurred a few times. This sequence joins TRBV28 and TRBJ1-1, with a possible D match to TRBD1 (5 bases). The CDR3 is made up of 18 amino acids. Looked up from germline, CDR1 is MDHEN and CDR2 is SYDVKM. Trimming removed 7 bases at V and 1 base at J, with 25 bases between. CDR3 region: CASISSAGVVGGNTEAFF. Written as DNA, the CDR3 is TGTGCCAGCATCTCCAGCGCTGGAGTCGTGGGGGGGAACACTGAAGCTTTCTTT.

This clone was counted between two and nine times. Given a much more abundant clone one base away, this may be a read error. Other nucleotide sequences from this sample produce the same CDR3. V and J are TRBV29-1 and TRBJ2-7; D is undetermined. The CDR3 contains 12 residues. Trimming cost V 2 bases and J 3 bases, with 8 bases left between them. The V gene's germline CDR1 is SQVTM and CDR2 ANQGSEA. The CDR3 nucleotides read TGCAGCGTTGAATCAACCGGCTACGAGCAGTACTTC. Translated: CSVESTGYEQYF.

At least ten counts were recorded for this clone. This chain joins TRBV20-1 and TRBJ1-5; D call uncertain. The CDR3 sequence is 15 residues long. V was cut by 4 bases and J by 0 bases, with 13 bases left in between. CDR1 DFQATT and CDR2 SNEGSKA come from the germline V gene (reference sequence). CDR3 DNA: TGCAGTGCTATGTCCTTAACTTTTAGCAATCAGCCCCAGCATTTT. This sequence encodes CSAMSLTFSNQPQHF.

On this clone: A read error is likely, as this CDR3 ends without the conserved phenylalanine or tryptophan. The chain couples TRBV2 to TRBJ2-3; perhaps TRBD2 as D (6 bases). Per germline, CDR1 SNHLY and CDR2 FYNNEI. The germline V and J ends were trimmed by 7 bases and 6 bases, with 20 bases remaining between them. The CDR3 loop spans 15 amino acids. CDR3 sequence reads: CASIPGLTGVDTQYY. As DNA, the CDR3 is TGTGCCAGCATTCCGGGACTGACTGGGGTGGATACGCAGTATTAT.

This clone has a handful of counts. The V gene is TRBV27, the J gene TRBJ2-2; D might be TRBD2 (6 bases). This CDR3 has 12 amino acids. The V end lost 6 bases, the J end lost 14 bases, and 16 bases lay between the germline ends. Germline V gene data show CDR1 as MNHEY and CDR2 as SMNVEV (reference sequence). This CDR3 reads CASRGDSGDLFF. In DNA, the CDR3 is TGTGCCAGCAGGGGGGATAGCGGTGATCTGTTTTTT.

The count of this clone is one. This clone may be a read error of a much larger clone one base away. The same CDR3 also results from other DNA sequences found in this sample. The rearrangement links TRBV14 to TRBJ2-3; TRBD2 matches at 8 bases. V lost 4 bases, J lost 0 bases, and 18 bases stayed unmatched. Germline lookup yields CDR1 SGHDN and CDR2 FVKESK. The CDR3 has 20 amino acids. The CDR3 protein is CASSPRYFAGGTTSTDTQYF. For the CDR3, the DNA is TGTGCCAGCAGCCCTCGTTACTTTGCGGGGGGAACCACTAGCACAGATACGCAGTATTTT.

This clone was found many times. The V gene is TRBV4-1, the J gene TRBJ1-2; D uncertain. CDR1 and CDR2 (germline): MGHRA, YSYEKL. This CDR3 contains 13 residues. Trimming cost V 2 bases and J 4 bases, with 8 bases left between them. The CDR3 sequence: CASSQQRLYGYTF. CDR3 bases: TGCGCCAGCAGCCAACAACGGCTCTATGGCTACACCTTC.

This clone was seen many times. This chain joins TRBV7-3 and TRBJ1-1; D uncertain. The CDR3 spans 14 residues. V shed 1 base and J shed 0 bases, with 6 bases lying between them. Germline lookup yields CDR1 SGHTA and CDR2 FQGTGA. In DNA, the CDR3 is TGTGCCAGCAGCTTAAGTGGGGTGAACACTGAAGCTTTCTTT. Amino acid sequence: CASSLSGVNTEAFF.

This clone was picked up many times. V usage is TRBV9 and J usage is TRBJ2-3; D gene uncertain. CDR1 and CDR2 from the germline V gene are SGDLS and YYNGEE. This CDR3 spans 15 amino acids. Trimming stripped 0 bases from V and 0 bases from J, with 8 bases between. CDR3 amino acids: CASSVAVASTDTQYF. CDR3 bases: TGTGCCAGCAGCGTAGCGGTAGCTAGCACAGATACGCAGTATTTT.

This clone was recorded many times. This rearrangement joins TRBV30 to TRBJ1-2, with D unclear. V lost 2 bases and J 2 bases, leaving 18 bases between the germline ends. Germline values: CDR1 GTSNPN, CDR2 SVGIG (reference sequence). The CDR3 length is 16 residues. The chain's CDR3 is CAWSPPWSTSNYGYTF. Here the CDR3 DNA reads TGTGCCTGGAGTCCCCCGTGGAGCACATCCAACTATGGCTACACCTTC.

The chain recombines TRBV28 with TRBJ1-2; D possibly corresponds to TRBD1 (5 bases). CDR1 is MDHEN and CDR2 is SYDVKM in the germline V gene. The length of the CDR3 is 14 residues. Trimming pared 8 bases from V and 5 bases from J, leaving 18 bases between. CDR3 sequence: CASSRQWGRYGYTF. The DNA of the CDR3 is TGTGCCAGCTCCCGACAGTGGGGACGGTATGGCTACACCTTC.

This clone was counted at least ten times. This rearrangement joins TRBV4-1 to TRBJ2-1; TRBD2 might be the D (5 bases). Germline V lookup: CDR1 MGHRA, CDR2 YSYEKL. The CDR3 totals 15 residues. V gave up 1 base and J gave up 6 bases, with 13 bases separating them. CDR3 coding DNA: TGCGCCAGCAGCCAAGGTGACCTAGCAGGCAATGAGCAGTTCTTC. Its translation: CASSQGDLAGNEQFF.